The following is a TCR beta chain sequence with its context. Its target is not known. Using immunoSEQ multiplex PCR, the repertoire was profiled, and TCRdb retains in-frame clones only, with some absent. This repertoire shows roughly 58,000 clones, about 90% found once; its top ten account for 9.5% to 15%. These data come from a study of lymphopenia after photon versus proton radiotherapy. Findings and limits, study-wide: Oligoclonal CD8+ Temra expansion after nadir drove photon patients' diversity drop. Proton therapy kept repertoires fairly stable, unlike photons, which gained effector/memory cells. Larger post-nadir TCR diversity loss correlated inversely with survival in deceased patients.

The sequencing here drew on peripheral blood, taken from a patient treated with proton-based radiotherapy. The source of this sequence is a man older than 75 with esophageal cancer.

This CDR3 is CASSYSGQTSKYF. CDR3 in DNA: TGTGCCAGCAGTTACTCGGGACAGACTAGCAAGTACTTC. The chain joins TRBV6-5 to TRBJ2-7; D is perhaps TRBD1 or TRBD2 (7 bases each). Trimming removed 0 bases from V and 11 bases from J, with 14 bases in between. Germline V gene sequence: CDR1 MNHEY, CDR2 SVGAGI. The CDR3 runs 13 residues.